This TCR beta chain was retrieved from a study of T cell responses to AZD1222 COVID-19 vaccine. Profiling relied on immunoSEQ multiplex PCR, and the TCRdb table lists in-frame clones only, not all of them. The sample holds around 160,000 clones; 88% are singletons and the top ten take around 5.2%. Turning to this clone: What it recognizes is unknown.

Points from the study as a whole: White British donors predominated, females outnumbered males, and clonal diversity was possibly underestimated. Baseline testing showed seropositivity in only a handful of AZD1222 recipients.

The CDR3 has 13 amino acids. V was pared by 1 base and J by 5 bases, with 12 bases between. Germline V gene sequence: CDR1 GTSNPN, CDR2 SVGIG (reference sequence). The chain links TRBV30 to TRBJ2-7; TRBD2 might be the D (6 bases). The material sequenced was peripheral blood, taken on day 0 of AZD1222 vaccination. The TCR was taken from an adult in good health. The CDR3 reads CAWSGNRRDEQYF. The CDR3 nucleotides are TGTGCCTGGAGTGGGAACCGGAGGGACGAGCAGTACTTC.